The T cell receptor beta chain under discussion was sequenced for a study of blood T cell repertoires in COVID-19. The assay was immunoSEQ multiplex PCR, and TCRdb's table has in-frame clones only and misses some. The sample has over 85,000 clones, 84% seen once. The germline V gene has CDR1 DFQATT and CDR2 SNEGSKA (reference sequence). V was clipped by 3 bases and J by 8 bases; unmatched bases: 6. The CDR3 totals 13 residues. V is TRBV20-1 and J is TRBJ1-2; 10 bases map to TRBD1. This TCR was recovered from a man aged 60 to 75 with acute or convalescent COVID-19. The sample taken for sequencing was peripheral blood. The CDR3 region is CSASSGTGEGYTF. The CDR3 region has the DNA TGCAGTGCTAGTTCCGGGACAGGGGAGGGCTACACCTTC.